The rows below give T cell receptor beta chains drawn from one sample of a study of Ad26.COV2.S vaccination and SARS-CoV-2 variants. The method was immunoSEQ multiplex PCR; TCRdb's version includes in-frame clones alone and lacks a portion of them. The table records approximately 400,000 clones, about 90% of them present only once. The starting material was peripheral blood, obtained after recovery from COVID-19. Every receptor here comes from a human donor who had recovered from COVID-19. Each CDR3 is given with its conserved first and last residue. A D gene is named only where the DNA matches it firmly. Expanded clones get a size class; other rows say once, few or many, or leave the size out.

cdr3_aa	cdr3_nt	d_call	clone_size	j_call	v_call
CATSRGGLGETQYF	TGTGCCACCAGCAGAGGAGGGCTAGGAGAGACCCAGTACTTC	NA	once	TRBJ2-5	TRBV15
CASSQVEYGYTF	TGTGCCAGCAGCCAGGTAGAATATGGCTACACCTTC	NA	few	TRBJ1-2	TRBV3-1/TRBV3-2
CASSPRRSYGYTF	TGTGCCAGCAGCCCACGACGGTCCTATGGCTACACCTTC	NA	NA	TRBJ1-2	TRBV14
CASTYSYEQYF	TGTGCCAGCACCTACAGCTACGAGCAGTACTTC	NA	NA	TRBJ2-7	TRBV2
CSVKPGQGYNEKLFF	TGCAGCGTTAAACCGGGACAGGGTTATAATGAAAAACTGTTTTTT	TRBD1	NA	TRBJ1-4	TRBV29-1
CASSQDSGGADQQFF	TGCGCCAGCAGCCAAGATAGCGGGGGGGCTGATCAGCAGTTCTTC	TRBD2	NA	TRBJ2-1	TRBV4-3
CASSKRATKDTEAFF	TGTGCCAGCAGTAAGAGGGCGACCAAGGACACTGAAGCTTTCTTT	NA	NA	TRBJ1-1	TRBV6-5
CASSQVSTGKKTEAFF	TGCGCCAGCAGCCAAGTTAGTACAGGGAAGAAGACTGAAGCTTTCTTT	NA	NA	TRBJ1-1	TRBV4-1
CASSFEDGRESTEAFF	TGTGCCAGCAGTTTTGAAGACGGTCGGGAGAGCACTGAAGCTTTCTTT	NA	NA	TRBJ1-1	TRBV6-7
CASSLYDSSYNEQFF	TGCGCCAGCAGCTTGTACGACAGCTCCTACAATGAGCAGTTCTTC	NA	NA	TRBJ2-1	TRBV5-1
CASSTLAGEWETQYF	TGTGCCAGCAGCACACTAGCGGGGGAATGGGAGACCCAGTACTTC	TRBD2	NA	TRBJ2-5	TRBV3-1/TRBV3-2
CASSLKTGYQSEAFF	TGTGCCAGCAGTCTCAAAACAGGGTACCAATCTGAAGCTTTCTTT	NA	NA	TRBJ1-1	TRBV27
CASRGQGMNTEAFF	TGTGCCAGCAGAGGACAGGGAATGAACACTGAAGCTTTCTTT	TRBD1	NA	TRBJ1-1	TRBV7-9
CASSPIWGNEQFF	TGTGCCAGCAGTCCCATTTGGGGTAACGAGCAGTTCTTC	NA	NA	TRBJ2-1	TRBV6-6
CASSTLTSGAETQYF	TGCGCCAGCAGCACGCTGACTAGCGGGGCAGAGACCCAGTACTTC	TRBD2	NA	TRBJ2-5	TRBV5-1
CASSPRPSYQPQHF	TGTGCCAGCAGTCCTCGCCCGTCTTATCAGCCCCAGCATTTT	NA	NA	TRBJ1-5	TRBV6-5
CASSPAQNTGELFF	TGTGCCAGCAGCCCCGCACAGAACACCGGGGAGCTGTTTTTT	NA	NA	TRBJ2-2	TRBV7-6
CASSTGTPYEQYF	TGTGCCAGCAGCACCGGGACGCCCTACGAGCAGTACTTC	NA	few	TRBJ2-7	TRBV11-2
CASSPRGGQRGLSPLHF	TGTGCCAGCAGCCCTAGGGGGGGTCAGAGGGGTTTATCACCCCTCCACTTT	NA	NA	TRBJ1-6	TRBV7-2
CASSEEGRGLAGDQETQYF	TGTGCCAGCAGTGAGGAGGGCCGGGGGCTAGCGGGGGACCAAGAGACCCAGTACTTC	TRBD2	NA	TRBJ2-5	TRBV2
CASSAGGNTIYF	TGTGCCAGCAGCGCGGGGGGAAACACCATATATTTT	NA	NA	TRBJ1-3	TRBV7-9
CASRSMPKRLDTQYF	TGTGCCAGCAGGTCTATGCCCAAACGGTTAGATACGCAGTATTTT	NA	NA	TRBJ2-3	TRBV7-2